This entry describes one T cell receptor beta chain. The antigen is not known. The sample comes from a study of regulatory and conventional T cells in RAG deficiency. Whole-study results and caveats: Omenn syndrome and CID/AS patients had about 100-fold fewer unique Treg TCR beta sequences, versus about 10-fold elsewhere.

Germline V CDR1 and CDR2: KGHSH, LQKENI. V was clipped by 2 bases and J by 0 bases, with 12 bases between them. This CDR3 is 16 amino acids long. Genomic DNA came from blood conventional CD4+ T cells gated CD25-low CD127-high. Only in-frame clones appear in the TCRdb table, and some are missing; sequencing was by immunoSEQ multiplex PCR. There are under 45,000 clones in the sample; about 78% occur only once, and 3.4% lies in the top ten. In addition, the sample was reused for a study of regulatory T cells. That report adds: Amplification used 52 TRBV primers and 13 TRBJ primers. Regulatory T cells showed the strongest V-J pair restriction and V/J gene skewing among patient repertoires.

The gene calls are TRBV18 and TRBJ2-3, with TRBD1 as a possible D gene (6 bases). Sequenced material: CD4+ effector T cells sorted from blood. This receptor was identified in a human donor in good health. This CDR3 reads CASSPKGQNSTDTQYF. CDR3 sequence (DNA): TGTGCCAGCTCACCAAAGGGACAAAATAGCACAGATACGCAGTATTTT.